This T cell receptor beta chain appears in the sequencing data of a study of cytomegalovirus exposure and HLA in healthy donors. The CDR3 length is 15 residues. Primers for the PCR totalled 60 Vbeta and 13 Jbeta. The repertoire was sequenced with immunoSEQ multiplex PCR; TCRdb's copy has only in-frame clones and lacks some. The ten top clones account for approximately 2%, within a sample of 150,000 or so clones. The source is a man aged 25-45 years in good health and CMV-seronegative. The J gene is TRBJ2-1, the V gene TRBV21-1; whether TRBD2, the table's D call, matches the DNA was not checked. TRBV21-1 is a known pseudogene. Sequencing was done on a sample of PBMCs. The CDR3 DNA follows: TGTGCCAGCAGCAAGCGGGAGGCCCGCTACAATGAGCAGTTCTTC. As protein: CASSKREARYNEQFF.